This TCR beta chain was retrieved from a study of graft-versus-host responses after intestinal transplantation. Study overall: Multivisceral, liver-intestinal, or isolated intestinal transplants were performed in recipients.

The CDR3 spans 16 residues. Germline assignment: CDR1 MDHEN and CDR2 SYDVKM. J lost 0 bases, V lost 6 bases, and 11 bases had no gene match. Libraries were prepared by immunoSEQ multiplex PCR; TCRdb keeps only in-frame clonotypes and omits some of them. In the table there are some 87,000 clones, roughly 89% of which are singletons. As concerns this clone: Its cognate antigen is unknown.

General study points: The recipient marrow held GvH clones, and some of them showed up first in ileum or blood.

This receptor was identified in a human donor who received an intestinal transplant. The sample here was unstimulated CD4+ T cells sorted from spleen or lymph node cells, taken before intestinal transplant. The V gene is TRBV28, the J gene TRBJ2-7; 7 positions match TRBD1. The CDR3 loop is CASRPPTGSISYEQYF. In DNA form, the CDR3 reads TGTGCCAGCAGACCCCCGACAGGGTCTATCTCCTACGAGCAGTACTTC.